A single T cell receptor (beta chain) is shown here with its context. Its specific antigen is unknown. No much larger clonotype is one base removed from it; base qualities were not supplied. The data belong to a study of beta chain features in type 1 diabetes listed by TCRdb under 2018. Looking at the study overall: Mean age, gender distribution, total cell number and subset yield were not different between patients and healthy donors. A total of roughly 100 million sorted cells were examined across all samples, and a strong correlation was observed between cell number per subset and RNA yield. In the study, TCRB repertoires of sorted circulating CD4+ T cell subsets from recently diagnosed type 1 diabetes patients were compared with those of matched healthy donors. Regulatory and stem cell-like memory subsets were isolated from only 8 patients and roughly 8 healthy donors, whereas naive and central memory subsets came from all 30 or so donors.

A single peripheral blood draw of 95 to 150 mL on average was collected from each donor into heparinised tubes. A BD FACSAria II and a panel including CD45RO, CCR7, CD25, CD127, CD95 and CD27 were used to sort naive, central memory, regulatory and stem cell-like memory CD4+ T cells. Every sorted population had a purity above 98%. PBMCs were isolated immediately by Lymphoprep density gradient centrifugation and stained directly without culture. So that batch effects would be minimized, each experiment stained and sorted samples in pairs, pairing one healthy donor with one patient. Paper-wide results and their limitations: Naive, central memory and regulatory TCRB repertoires appeared to be more alike among patients than among healthy donors. Shorter templates might be favored by PCR, yet because patient and control samples were amplified and corrected together, any such skew would affect both groups equally. At VDJ recombination sites, type 1 diabetes patients had fewer insertions and more deleted nucleotides, which implies abnormalities in thymic rearrangement. HLA sub-analyses involved small numbers of individuals, so any influence of HLA type on TCRB rearrangement remained unresolved. Sequencing cDNA rather than genomic DNA could over-represent highly expressing activated cells, although activation and CD3 levels did not differ between groups. A moderate but significant shortening of TCRB CDR3 length was observed in type 1 diabetes patients in all four CD4+ subsets.

The entire isolated RNA was reverse transcribed using the High Capacity cDNA Reverse Transcription Kit, and thus expressed TCRB transcripts were sequenced. Stem cell-like memory T cell samples underwent survey-depth immunoSEQ sequencing, averaging around 1 million total reads per sample. Sorted cells were lysed in RLT buffer and RNA was extracted with DNase-treated RNeasy Micro or Mini kits, depending on cell number. Each cell subset was processed on its own to prevent cross-contamination, while patient and healthy donor samples were processed together. The immunoSEQ multiplex PCR was used to amplify TCRB sequences from cDNA, yielding 87-bp fragments that span the CDR3 region. Sequencing of the amplicons was done on the Illumina HiSeq platform. Per the source publication's procedure: PCR bias was corrected computationally using synthetic template baselines, and reads within Hamming distance 2 were collapsed, with unmergeable singletons discarded. Reads were aligned to IMGT to assign V, D and J genes, CDR3 length, and insertions or deletions at six rearrangement sites. Clonotype counts were normalized to sorted cell number within each subset before computing true diversity and Gini coefficients with the tcR R package. Repertoire sharing was quantified using the overlap coefficient calculated on TCRB nucleotide sequences. TCRdb took this table from immuneACCESS and kept in-frame rearrangements with V and J called. Such tables lack part of the clones; where checked against another copy, unresolved V genes explain under half of the gap, and the rest is unexplained. Clonal size and the V and J genes are those of that table, whereas D and trimming came from the DNA. Across this sample there are 20,000 to 25,000 clones, with around 68% seen only once. Clones ranked in the top ten supply 1.1% of the sample.

The germline V end is reduced by 4 bases and the J end by 1 base; junction bases left unmatched: 1. The CDR3 runs 15 amino acids, cysteine and phenylalanine included. CDR3 DNA is the only sequence kept; it has 45 bases, read in frame from the first base. As encoded in the germline V gene, CDR1 is MNHNS while CDR2 is SASEGT. The chain is encoded by TRBV6-1 joined to TRBJ2-2; 9 of the junction bases match TRBD1. The TCR originated in a woman aged 40 to 50 with type 1 diabetes. Source material: stem cell memory CD4+ T cells from blood. The sample's cell subset or site label is to be understood as: stem cell-like memory CD4+ T cells. The CDR3 region has the sequence CASSGGQGNTGELFF. In nucleotides, the sequence is TGTGCCAGCAGTGGGGGACAGGGGAACACCGGGGAGCTGTTTTTT.